This T cell receptor (beta chain) came from a study of technical replicates of blood from a handful of donors. TCRdb's table, derived via immunoSEQ multiplex PCR, lists solely in-frame clones and lacks some. The table has 80,000 to 100,000 clones, 95% seen once. J was trimmed by 10 bases and V by 5 bases; bases with no gene match: 15. The CDR3 has 16 amino acids. Germline assignment: CDR1 MGHDK and CDR2 SYGVNS. This chain connects TRBV25-1 to TRBJ2-1, with 9 bases lining up with TRBD1. The source is a human donor in good health. The sequencing sample was made of T cells isolated from PBMCs. The CDR3, as DNA: TGTGCCAGCAGTCCCCGAGAGTTTGGACAGGGGAGCGAGCAGTTCTTC. Its translation is CASSPREFGQGSEQFF.